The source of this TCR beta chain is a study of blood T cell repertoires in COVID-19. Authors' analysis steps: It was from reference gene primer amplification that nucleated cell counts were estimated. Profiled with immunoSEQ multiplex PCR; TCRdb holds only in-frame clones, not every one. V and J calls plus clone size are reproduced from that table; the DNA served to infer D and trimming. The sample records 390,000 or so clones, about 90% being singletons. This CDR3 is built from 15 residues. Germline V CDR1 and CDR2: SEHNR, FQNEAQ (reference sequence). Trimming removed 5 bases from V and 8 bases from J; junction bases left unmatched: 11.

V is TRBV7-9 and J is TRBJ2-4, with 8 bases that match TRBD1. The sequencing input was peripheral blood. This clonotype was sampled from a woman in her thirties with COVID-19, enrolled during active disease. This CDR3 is CASSPSRTGKDIQYF. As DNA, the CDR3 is TGTGCCAGCAGCCCATCTAGGACAGGGAAGGACATTCAGTACTTC. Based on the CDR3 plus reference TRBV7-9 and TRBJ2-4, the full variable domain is DTGVSQNPRHKITKRGQNVTFRCDPISEHNRLYWYRQTLGQGPEFLTYFQNEAQLEKSRLLSDRFSAERPKGSFSTLEIQRTEQGDSAMYLCASSPSRTGKDIQYFGAGTRLSVL.